The 18 T cell receptor beta chains reported below all come from one sample, sequenced in a study of blood T cell repertoires in COVID-19. Data came from immunoSEQ multiplex PCR; TCRdb stores just in-frame clones and leaves some out. The sample lists roughly 250,000 clones, about 87% occurring once. Sequenced sample: peripheral blood. These receptors originate from a woman in her fifties or sixties with acute or convalescent COVID-19.

This clone came up a few times. The V gene is TRBV29-1, the J gene TRBJ1-5, with a weak D call TRBD1 (5 bases). The CDR3 is 13 residues long. Trimming removed 7 bases at V and 1 base at J, with 11 bases between. Germline V gives CDR1 SQVTM, CDR2 ANQGSEA. The CDR3 DNA is TGCAGCGCCACTTCAGGGAGCAATCAGCCCCAGCATTTT. Translated, it gives CSATSGSNQPQHF.

The rearrangement joins TRBV7-3 to TRBJ2-1, with D perhaps matching TRBD2 (5 bases). Trimming left V 4 bases short and J 1 base short, with 14 bases between. Looked up from germline, CDR1 is SGHTA and CDR2 is FQGTGA. The CDR3 is made up of 16 amino acids. The DNA for the CDR3 is TGTGCCAGCAGCTCCGAGCGGCTCCAGTCCTACAATGAGCAGTTCTTC. Its translation is CASSSERLQSYNEQFF.

The rearrangement joins TRBV19 to TRBJ1-5; tentatively, D is TRBD1 (6 bases). Germline V gene lookup returns CDR1 LNHDA and CDR2 SQIVND (reference sequence). The CDR3 contains 15 residues. Trimming cost V 3 bases and J 5 bases, with 14 bases left between them. The CDR3 region has the DNA TGTGCCAGTAGTATCGGTCGCGAGGGGGATCAGCCCCAGCATTTT. It translates to CASSIGREGDQPQHF.

This clone was detected once. This chain links TRBV5-1 with TRBJ2-1; 11 bases agree with TRBD2. CDR1 and CDR2 from the germline V gene are SGHRS and YFSETQ. The ends lost 0 bases at V and 5 bases at J; junction bases unmatched: 4. CDR3 length equals 16 residues. The CDR3 nucleotides read TGCGCCAGCAGCTTGGACCTAGCGGGAGGCGACAATGAGCAGTTCTTC. Its protein is CASSLDLAGGDNEQFF.

V gene TRBV30 combines with J gene TRBJ1-1, with TRBD1 identical over 7 bases. After removal of 4 bases from V and 0 bases from J, the junction contained 2 bases not matched to a gene. This CDR3 contains 13 residues. Germline CDR1 and CDR2: GTSNPN and SVGIG (reference sequence). The CDR3 sequence is CAWTGGMNTEAFF. The CDR3, as DNA: TGTGCCTGGACAGGGGGAATGAACACTGAAGCTTTCTTT.

The gene calls are TRBV24-1 and TRBJ1-4; 7 bases match TRBD1. This CDR3 comprises 15 residues. Germline V CDR1 and CDR2: KGHDR, SFDVKD. With 4 bases clipped from V and 0 bases from J, the junction kept 1 base outside the gene matches. The CDR3 DNA follows: TGTGCCACCAGTGACAGGGGGACAACTAATGAAAAACTGTTTTTT. As protein: CATSDRGTTNEKLFF.

The chain recombines TRBV7-2 with TRBJ2-3; tentative D call: TRBD2 (6 bases). Germline assignment: CDR1 SGHTA and CDR2 FQGNSA. There are 14 residues in the CDR3. Trimming took 6 bases from V and 13 from J, leaving 23 bases between them. The CDR3 spells CASSLSRGTGVEYF. CDR3 sequence (DNA): TGTGCCAGCAGTCTTAGCCGGGGGACGGGAGTGGAGTATTTT.

The chain carries TRBV29-1 and TRBJ1-3; 9 bases match TRBD1. The CDR3 runs to 14 residues. Germline V gives CDR1 SQVTM, CDR2 ANQGSEA. J lost 4 bases, V lost 7 bases, and 8 bases had no gene match. The CDR3 spells CSAGRTGVGNTIYF. The CDR3 DNA reads TGCAGCGCCGGGCGGACAGGGGTAGGAAACACCATATATTTT.

This clone was seen only once. This rearrangement joins TRBV6-5 to TRBJ2-7; the D gene is possibly TRBD2 (6 bases). From germline, CDR1 is MNHEY and CDR2 SVGAGI. V gave up 10 bases and J gave up 2 bases, with 15 bases separating them. This CDR3 has 13 residues. CDR3 amino acids: CATTSGAAYEQYF. The CDR3 coding sequence is TGTGCCACCACGTCGGGAGCTGCCTACGAGCAGTACTTC.

The V gene is TRBV19, the J gene TRBJ2-2, with 8 positions matching TRBD2. V shed 5 bases and J 0 bases; nucleotides not matched to a gene: 2. Germline loops: CDR1 LNHDA, CDR2 SQIVND (reference sequence). CDR3 length: 15 residues. The CDR3 sequence: CASSLGLANTGELFF. Here the CDR3 DNA reads TGTGCCAGTAGTCTGGGACTAGCGAACACCGGGGAGCTGTTTTTT. Full variable domain (missing parts from reference TRBV19 and TRBJ2-2): DGGITQSPKYLFRKEGQNVTLSCEQNLNHDAMYWYRQDPGQGLRLIYYSQIVNDFQKGDIAEGYSVSREKKESFPLTVTSAQKNPTAFYLCASSLGLANTGELFFGEGSRLTVL.

The V call is TRBV27, the J call TRBJ2-5; TRBD2 matches 11 bases. This CDR3 is 13 amino acids long. CDR1 is MNHEY, CDR2 SMNVEV, per germline (reference sequence). Losses at the gene ends were 11 bases for V and 5 bases for J; bases not matched to a gene: 7. The CDR3 DNA is TGTGCCGTTAGCGGGAGGGCCGCTGAGACCCAGTACTTC. It translates to CAVSGRAAETQYF.

This clone has more than one count but fewer than ten. The chain uses TRBV30 and TRBJ1-6, with a weak D call TRBD1 (5 bases). The CDR3 runs to 14 residues. CDR1 GTSNPN and CDR2 SVGIG come from the germline V gene (reference sequence). Deletions cut 0 bases from V and 7 bases from J, with 10 bases between. The CDR3 is CAWSVKGRNSPLHF. The DNA for the CDR3 is TGTGCCTGGAGTGTAAAGGGGAGGAATTCACCCCTCCACTTT.

This chain uses TRBV29-1 with TRBJ2-2; 9 nucleotides agree with TRBD2. The germline V gene encodes CDR1 SQVTM and CDR2 ANQGSEA. The CDR3 sequence is 15 residues long. V shed 5 bases, J shed 1 base, and the junction held 5 bases outside the gene matches. For the CDR3, the DNA is TGCAGCGTTTGGGCTAGCGGGAAGAACACCGGGGAGCTGTTTTTT. Its protein product is CSVWASGKNTGELFF.

The chain employs TRBV10-3 and TRBJ2-7; D is perhaps TRBD1 (6 bases). V dropped 2 bases and J dropped 5 bases, with 7 bases sitting between them. The CDR3 length is 12 residues. Germline CDR1 ENHRY, CDR2 SYGVKD. The CDR3 bases are TGTGCCATCAGTGAGGCAGGGGACGAGCAGTACTTC. It specifies CAISEAGDEQYF.

J is TRBJ2-1 and V is TRBV20-1, with D possibly matching TRBD1 (6 bases). This CDR3 is built from 11 residues. Germline V gene lookup returns CDR1 DFQATT and CDR2 SNEGSKA (reference sequence). CDR3 in amino acids: CRGARGNEQFF. The CDR3 DNA reads as TGCAGGGGGGCGAGGGGGAATGAGCAGTTCTTC.

The chain has TRBV18 and TRBJ2-7; 10 bases line up with TRBD1. This CDR3 is built from 15 residues. Germline loops: CDR1 KGHSH, CDR2 LQKENI. V was clipped by 3 bases and J by 6 bases; unmatched bases: 8. CDR3 in DNA: TGTGCCAGCTCACCGCCCGGGACAGGGGATAGCGAGCAGTACTTC. Protein product: CASSPPGTGDSEQYF.

V usage is TRBV6-5 and J usage is TRBJ1-2; TRBD1 might be the D (5 bases). Germline V gene data show CDR1 as MNHEY and CDR2 as SVGAGI. Trimming pared 4 bases from V and 3 bases from J, leaving 15 bases between. CDR3 size: 15 residues. The CDR3 region is CASSSIAGGDYGYTF. In DNA form, the CDR3 reads TGTGCCAGCAGTTCCATCGCGGGGGGTGACTATGGCTACACCTTC.

The count of this clone is one. One end of the junction varies from germline; a read error may be responsible. The rearrangement uses TRBV7-7 and TRBJ2-3, with 15 positions matching TRBD2. CDR1 is SSHAT and CDR2 is FNYEAQ in the germline V gene (reference sequence). CDR3 size: 17 residues. The DNA for the CDR3 is TGTGCTAGCAGCATCTCCGAGGGACTAGCGGGAGGAGGTACGCAGTATTTT. Its protein product is CASSISEGLAGGGTQYF.